The 10 T cell receptor beta chains reported below all come from one sample, sequenced in a study of shared clonotypes between healthy human individuals. The table came from immunoSEQ multiplex PCR; TCRdb's copy has only in-frame clones and leaves some out. The sample lists 2 million to 2.5 million clones; approximately 93% were seen once. The specimen was naive CD4+ T cells from PBMCs. Sample subset: CD45RA+ positively selected. These receptor sequences come from a man between 18 and 35 years old in good health. Some clones in this sample may be carry-over from other donors' samples.

The CDR3 loop reads CASRPGTGKPYEQYF. DNA of the CDR3: TGTGCCAGCAGACCCGGGACAGGGAAACCCTACGAGCAGTACTTC. The V gene is TRBV6-5, the J gene TRBJ2-7, with TRBD1 matching over 9 bases. There are 15 residues in the CDR3. Trimming cost V 6 bases and J 2 bases; bases outside gene matches: 8. Germline CDR1 MNHEY, CDR2 SVGAGI.

The rearrangement links TRBV4-1 to TRBJ1-1, with 8 bases matching TRBD1. V trimming: 4 bases; J trimming: 4 bases; junction bases outside the gene matches: 8. The germline CDR1 and CDR2 sequences are MGHRA and YSYEKL. There are 15 residues in the CDR3. The CDR3 region has the DNA TGCGCCAGCAGCCCCGGACAGGGACGAACCACTGAAGCTTTCTTT. Translating gives CASSPGQGRTTEAFF.

The V and J genes are TRBV10-3 and TRBJ2-7, with D possibly being TRBD1 or TRBD2 (5 bases each). Germline V lookup: CDR1 ENHRY, CDR2 SYGVKD. The CDR3 consists of 16 residues. V dropped 2 bases and J dropped 7 bases, with 21 bases sitting between them. In DNA form, the CDR3 reads TGTGCCATCAGTGAGGCCCGGGACCCACCTCTTGGGGAGCAGTACTTC. Translation gives CAISEARDPPLGEQYF.

The chain couples TRBV5-1 to TRBJ2-3; 11 bases are a match to TRBD1. V was pared by 3 bases and J by 1 base, with 7 bases of the junction left unmatched. The CDR3 covers 17 residues. CDR1 SGHRS and CDR2 YFSETQ come from the germline V gene. The CDR3 nucleotides read TGCGCCAGCAGCTATGCCTCGGGACAGGGGGGCACAGATACGCAGTATTTT. Residues: CASSYASGQGGTDTQYF.

This sequence joins TRBV4-2 and TRBJ2-1, with a tentative D call TRBD1 (6 bases). V lost 4 bases, J lost 10 bases, and 17 bases lay in between. This CDR3 is built from 14 residues. The germline gives CDR1 LGHNA, CDR2 YNFKEQ. The DNA of the CDR3 is TGTGCCAGCAGCCCATCAGGGACACCAGAGGAGCAGTTCTTC. Amino acid sequence: CASSPSGTPEEQFF.

A note on this clone: Additional DNA sequences in this sample encode the identical CDR3. The rearrangement uses TRBV27 and TRBJ2-2, with D hard to call. The V gene lost 3 bases and the J gene lost 6 bases, with 5 bases spanning the gap. This CDR3 contains 12 residues. The germline CDR1 and CDR2 sequences are MNHEY and SMNVEV (reference sequence). CDR3 sequence: CASSFSAGELFF. The DNA for the CDR3 is TGTGCCAGCAGTTTTTCCGCCGGGGAGCTGTTTTTT.

The rearrangement links TRBV19 to TRBJ2-6; maybe TRBD2 (7 bases). CDR1 is LNHDA, CDR2 SQIVND, per germline (reference sequence). With 6 bases removed from V and 2 bases from J, the gap between germline ends came to 11 bases. CDR3 length: 15 amino acids. CDR3 bases: TGTGCCAGTAGGGCGGGGGCTGCTGGGGCCAACGTCCTGACTTTC. This codes for CASRAGAAGANVLTF.

V gene TRBV27 combines with J gene TRBJ2-7, with D unresolved. CDR3 length: 13 residues. The germline V and J ends were trimmed by 2 bases and 5 bases, with 10 bases remaining between them. The germline V gene has CDR1 MNHEY and CDR2 SMNVEV (reference sequence). The chain's CDR3 is CASSLGRWDEQYF. DNA of the CDR3: TGTGCCAGCAGTTTAGGCAGGTGGGACGAGCAGTACTTC.

With regard to this clone: Other DNA sequences within the sample encode an identical CDR3. The chain recombines TRBV5-1 with TRBJ2-7; 8 bases map to TRBD2. Germline V gene lookup returns CDR1 SGHRS and CDR2 YFSETQ. The junction had 2 bases not matched to a gene; V was cut back by 0 bases and J by 3 bases. This CDR3 has 14 residues. CDR3 in amino acids: CASSLGGRNYEQYF. CDR3 DNA: TGCGCCAGCAGCTTGGGCGGGAGGAACTACGAGCAGTACTTC.

The rearrangement uses TRBV2 and TRBJ2-7; 12 bases are a match to TRBD2. This CDR3 spans 16 amino acids. V lost 8 bases to trimming and J lost 3 bases; unmatched junction nucleotides: 11. CDR1 and CDR2 from the germline V gene are SNHLY and FYNNEI. The CDR3 loop reads CASGRTSGNPRYEQYF. The CDR3 region has the DNA TGTGCCAGCGGACGGACTAGCGGGAACCCACGCTACGAGCAGTACTTC.